This TCR beta chain was profiled in a study of tumor and adjacent non-tumor tissue in lung cancer. RNA was extracted from bulk tissue without any cell sorting. This non-tumor lung sample came from over 3 cm beyond the tumor edge. The library came from three nested PCR rounds adapted from ARM-PCR protocols. From the multiplex PCR reads, TCRdb called clonotypes with MiXCR, one entry per CDR3 protein. The sample lists 110,000 or so distinct CDR3 sequences, over 55% occurring once. Germline V gene data show CDR1 as SQVTM and CDR2 as ANQGSEA. After removal of 6 bases from V and 10 bases from J, the junction contained 15 bases not matched to a gene. This CDR3 spans 15 amino acids.

What was sequenced was distant non-tumor lung tissue. This chain links TRBV29-1 with TRBJ2-3; 11 bases are shared with TRBD2. The TCR comes from a man aged 60 to 69 with non-small cell lung cancer. The CDR3 loop reads CSVASLAGVPDAQYF. The DNA for the CDR3 is TGCAGCGTAGCCTCACTAGCGGGGGTTCCGGATGCGCAGTATTTT.